These 17 T cell receptor beta chains came from one sample sequenced in a study of T cell changes during pregnancy in multiple sclerosis (dated by TCRdb to the late 2010s). Library construction relied on the immunoSEQ multiplex PCR assay. TCRdb re-hosts the immuneACCESS table, in-frame sequences only. Its copies lack some clones; in the studies checked, an unresolved V gene accounts for under half of them, and the cause for the rest is not known. The sample includes under 95,000 clones, with about nine tenths observed a single time. Jointly, the top ten make up less than 0.45% of the sample. The sequencing used CD4+ T cells from peripheral blood mononuclear cells, collected before pregnancy. The receptors here all came from a female donor with multiple sclerosis, enrolled in a pregnancy study.

The chain combines TRBV7-9 with TRBJ2-3, with TRBD2 matching over 12 bases. Germline CDR1 is SEHNR and CDR2 is FQNEAQ (reference sequence). Trimming removed 4 bases from V and 4 bases from J; junction bases left unmatched: 6. The CDR3 totals 16 residues. DNA for the CDR3: TGTGCCAGCAGCTCCAGGTCTAGCGGGGGGGCAGATACGCAGTATTTT. Translating gives CASSSRSSGGADTQYF.

The chain has TRBV5-1 and TRBJ1-3; a possible D gene is TRBD1 (5 bases). Trimming took off 2 bases at V and 4 bases at J, with 16 bases between the two ends. CDR1 and CDR2 from the germline V gene are SGHRS and YFSETQ. The CDR3 runs to 16 residues. The CDR3 loop is CASSLVARARGNTIYF. The CDR3 coding sequence is TGCGCCAGCAGCTTAGTGGCCAGGGCGAGGGGAAACACCATATATTTT.

The gene calls are TRBV6-1 and TRBJ2-5, with a tentative D call TRBD1 (6 bases). Germline CDR1 and CDR2: MNHNS and SASEGT. V lost 4 bases and J lost 7, with 10 bases in between. The CDR3 has 12 residues. The CDR3 is CASSVDSRTQYF. CDR3 sequence (DNA): TGTGCCAGCAGTGTGGACAGCCGGACCCAGTACTTC.

About this clone itself: The same CDR3 also results from other DNA sequences found in this sample. This chain uses TRBV18 with TRBJ1-6; 10 nucleotides match TRBD1. Germline values: CDR1 KGHSH, CDR2 LQKENI. The CDR3 totals 15 residues. Unmatched junction bases numbered 2, after V lost 4 bases and J lost 5 bases. For the CDR3, the DNA is TGTGCCAGCTCACGGGGGACAGGGGATAATTCACCCCTCCACTTT. It specifies CASSRGTGDNSPLHF.

The chain has TRBV14 and TRBJ1-1; the match to TRBD1 covers 7 bases. Germline V gives CDR1 SGHDN, CDR2 FVKESK. Losses at the gene ends were 0 bases for V and 5 bases for J; bases not matched to a gene: 18. The CDR3 runs 19 residues. CDR3 DNA sequence: TGTGCCAGCAGCCAAGATTCTCCGGGCAGGGGGAAAGTAGGGACTGAAGCTTTCTTT. Translating it yields CASSQDSPGRGKVGTEAFF.

The chain combines TRBV2 with TRBJ1-5, with D hard to call. This CDR3 spans 15 amino acids. Germline loops: CDR1 SNHLY, CDR2 FYNNEI. The V end was cut by 7 bases, the J end by 1 base, with 14 bases between. The CDR3 loop reads CASKKETMSNQPQHF. The CDR3 DNA reads TGTGCCAGCAAGAAAGAGACAATGAGCAATCAGCCCCAGCATTTT.

V gene TRBV12-2 combines with J gene TRBJ2-3; the D call of TRBD2 is as the table states it, not checked on the DNA. TRBV12-2 is given as a pseudogene. The CDR3 is 13 residues long. The CDR3 region has the DNA TGTGCAAGTCGCTCGCCGGGGGGGGATACGCAGTATTTT. It is translated as CASRSPGGDTQYF.

CDR3 coding DNA: TGTGCCAGCAGTTACCTGACTCCGCCGGGGTCCTATGGCTACACCTTC. Encoded protein: CASSYLTPPGSYGYTF. The rearrangement uses TRBV6-7 and TRBJ1-2; D is unresolved. TRBV6-7 counts as an open reading frame of uncertain function. Trimming stripped 2 bases from V and 4 bases from J, with 17 bases between. This CDR3 contains 16 residues.

The chain carries TRBV4-2 and TRBJ2-1; TRBD1 matches at 7 bases. Germline V gives CDR1 LGHNA, CDR2 YNFKEQ. V lost 2 bases, J lost 3 bases, and 13 bases stayed unmatched. There are 18 residues in the CDR3. Here the CDR3 DNA reads TGTGCCAGCAGCCAAATAACTACCGGGACAGAAAACTACAATGAGCAGTTCTTC. This encodes CASSQITTGTENYNEQFF.

The gene calls are TRBV11-2 and TRBJ1-5; D remains unclear. Looked up from germline, CDR1 is SGHAT and CDR2 is FQNNGV. Trimming left V 5 bases short and J 2 bases short, with 13 bases between. CDR3 size: 15 residues. The CDR3 reads CASSRGSAGNQPQHF. The CDR3 DNA sequence: TGTGCCAGCAGCCGAGGGAGCGCTGGCAATCAGCCCCAGCATTTT.

The gene calls are TRBV6-6 and TRBJ2-6; TRBD1 is a possible D gene (6 bases). V was shortened by 6 bases and J by 2 bases, with 11 bases between the two germline ends. The CDR3 contains 15 residues. CDR1 and CDR2 from the germline V gene are MNHNY and SVGAGI (reference sequence). The chain's CDR3 is CASSGRGTGANVLTF. CDR3 nucleotides: TGTGCCAGCAGCGGCAGGGGTACTGGGGCCAACGTCCTGACTTTC.

This chain connects TRBV7-2 to TRBJ1-1; maybe TRBD1 (5 bases). The CDR3 is 15 residues long. Trimming left V 3 bases short and J 4 bases short, with 15 bases between. In germline, CDR1 is SGHTA, CDR2 FQGNSA. The chain's CDR3 is CASSFTATQGTEAFF. CDR3 DNA sequence: TGTGCCAGCAGCTTCACAGCGACGCAGGGCACTGAAGCTTTCTTT.

The chain combines TRBV4-2 with TRBJ2-7; D unresolved. The ends were cut back, 0 bases at V and 3 bases at J, with 6 bases in the middle. Germline V gives CDR1 LGHNA, CDR2 YNFKEQ. This CDR3 contains 13 residues. The CDR3 is CASSQDLGYEQYF. CDR3 bases: TGTGCCAGCAGCCAAGATCTAGGCTACGAGCAGTACTTC.

The chain links TRBV4-1 to TRBJ2-4, with 8 nucleotides matching TRBD1. Germline lookup yields CDR1 MGHRA and CDR2 YSYEKL. The junction had 6 bases not matched to a gene; V was cut back by 1 base and J by 4 bases. This CDR3 has 16 residues. The CDR3, as DNA: TGCGCCAGCAGCCAAGTAGGACAGGGCGCTAAAAACATTCAGTACTTC. It yields the protein CASSQVGQGAKNIQYF.

This clone is a singleton in its sample. The rearrangement uses TRBV11-2 and TRBJ2-1; maybe TRBD2 (6 bases). CDR1 is SGHAT and CDR2 is FQNNGV in the germline V gene. The V and J ends lost 3 bases and 7 bases respectively, with 13 bases between them. The CDR3 has 14 residues. Here the CDR3 DNA reads TGTGCCAGCAGCTTGCGGGGACCTGGAAATGAGCAGTTCTTC. Protein sequence: CASSLRGPGNEQFF. Drawing the rest from reference TRBV11-2 and TRBJ2-1, the complete variable domain is EAGVAQSPRYKIIEKRQSVAFWCNPISGHATLYWYQQILGQGPKLLIQFQNNGVVDDSQLPKDRFSAERLKGVDSTLKIQPAKLEDSAVYLCASSLRGPGNEQFFGPGTRLTVL.

The sample holds one count of this clone. V usage is TRBV18 and J usage is TRBJ2-5; tentative D call: TRBD2 (6 bases). Trimming stripped 3 bases from V and 1 base from J, with 9 bases between. Germline V gene lookup returns CDR1 KGHSH and CDR2 LQKENI. The CDR3 runs to 14 residues. The CDR3 bases are TGTGCCAGCTCACCCCTCGGGGGCCAAGAGACCCAGTACTTC. Translating it yields CASSPLGGQETQYF.

This sequence joins TRBV18 and TRBJ2-3, with D possibly matching TRBD2 (6 bases). The CDR3 spans 15 residues. Trimming removed 5 bases at V and 3 bases at J, with 15 bases between. Germline V gene data show CDR1 as KGHSH and CDR2 as LQKENI. The CDR3 nucleotides read TGTGCCAGCTCAATTCTTGACGGGAGTACAGATACGCAGTATTTT. Amino acids: CASSILDGSTDTQYF.